What follows are 16 T cell receptor beta chains derived from one specimen sequenced in a study of blood T cell repertoires in COVID-19. The protocol was immunoSEQ multiplex PCR, while the TCRdb copy is restricted to in-frame clones and leaves out a portion. Of 200,000 to 250,000 clones detected, 70% to 90% appear once; the ten largest clones hold around 9.8%. Sequencing input: PBMCs or T cells enriched from blood (not recorded which). These receptors were collected from a woman between 45 and 65 years old with acute COVID-19.

This clone was counted between two and nine times. The chain combines TRBV9 with TRBJ2-2; 11 bases agree with TRBD2. This CDR3 has 16 residues. The J segment lost 7 bases and the V segment lost 3 bases, leaving 8 bases of the junction unmatched. Looked up from germline, CDR1 is SGDLS and CDR2 is YYNGEE. This chain's CDR3 is CASSGSGGATGGELFF. In DNA form, the CDR3 reads TGTGCCAGCAGCGGTAGCGGGGGGGCGACGGGCGGGGAGCTGTTTTTT.

Only a few counts were recorded for this clone. This chain uses TRBV7-2 with TRBJ1-1; TRBD1 is a possible D gene (5 bases). The CDR3 runs 15 residues. V lost 7 bases and J 4 bases, leaving 19 bases between the germline ends. From germline, CDR1 is SGHTA and CDR2 FQGNSA. Here the CDR3 DNA reads TGTGCCAGCAACCCCCGGGGGGGAAGGGGCACTGAAGCTTTCTTT. This encodes CASNPRGGRGTEAFF.

As regards this clone: One end of the junction varies from germline; a read error may be responsible. This chain joins TRBV5-4 and TRBJ2-1; possible D gene TRBD2, 5 bases. Germline-derived CDR1 and CDR2 are SGHNT and YYREEE (reference sequence). The CDR3 is made up of 13 amino acids. The CDR3: CASSLDSKNEQFF. CDR3 in DNA: TGTGCCAGCAGTTTGGACTCGAAGAATGAGCAGTTCTTC.

The chain uses TRBV6-2 or TRBV6-3 and TRBJ2-3; 11 bases are shared with TRBD2. CDR3 length: 16 residues. The germline V gene encodes CDR1 MNHEY and CDR2 SVGEGT. The junction had 7 bases not matched to a gene; V was cut back by 5 bases and J by 3 bases. This chain's CDR3 is CASSLPTSGATDTQYF. The CDR3 nucleotides are TGTGCCAGCAGTCTCCCGACTAGCGGGGCGACAGATACGCAGTATTTT.

The chain joins TRBV7-2 to TRBJ1-2, with TRBD1 as a possible D gene (5 bases). Trimming took 3 bases from V and 1 from J, leaving 15 bases between them. The CDR3 has 16 residues. Germline CDR1 reads SGHTA; CDR2 reads FQGNSA. Here the CDR3 reads CASSFGRTTHNYGYTF. CDR3 nucleotide sequence: TGTGCCAGCAGCTTCGGTCGGACAACGCATAACTATGGCTACACCTTC.

The chain has TRBV19 and TRBJ1-1; possible D gene TRBD1, 5 bases. Germline assignment: CDR1 LNHDA and CDR2 SQIVND (reference sequence). The CDR3 covers 16 residues. V lost 4 bases, J lost 1 base, and 16 bases lay in between. The CDR3 sequence is CASSRPLGRENTEAFF. The CDR3 nucleotides are TGTGCCAGTAGTAGACCCTTAGGCAGGGAGAACACTGAAGCTTTCTTT.

The chain recombines TRBV6-5 with TRBJ1-2; perhaps TRBD1 as D (6 bases). The CDR3 has 15 residues. V was trimmed by 2 bases and J by 1 base, leaving 11 bases between them. The germline gives CDR1 MNHEY, CDR2 SVGAGI. In DNA form, the CDR3 reads TGTGCCAGCAGTTACCACCGGGACAATAACTATGGCTACACCTTC. Translating gives CASSYHRDNNYGYTF.

The rearrangement joins TRBV19 to TRBJ2-4; the match to TRBD2 covers 9 bases. The V gene end was trimmed by 4 bases and the J gene end by 0 bases; junction bases not matched to a gene: 7. This CDR3 is built from 17 residues. Germline V lookup: CDR1 LNHDA, CDR2 SQIVND (reference sequence). CDR3 residues: CASSRRSSGIAKNIQYF. As DNA, the CDR3 is TGTGCCAGTAGTAGACGATCTAGCGGGATAGCCAAAAACATTCAGTACTTC.

The gene calls are TRBV7-9 and TRBJ2-5, with 8 nucleotides matching TRBD2. The CDR3 totals 15 residues. The germline V gene has CDR1 SEHNR and CDR2 FQNEAQ (reference sequence). The trim removed 4 bases at V and 7 bases at J, leaving 11 bases unmatched. For the CDR3, the DNA is TGTGCCAGCAGCTCCCAGCGGGGGTCCAACCCGACCCAGTACTTC. It specifies CASSSQRGSNPTQYF.

The V gene is TRBV30, the J gene TRBJ1-2; the match to TRBD1 covers 7 bases. J was trimmed by 3 bases and V by 3 bases; bases with no gene match: 7. Germline CDR1 is GTSNPN and CDR2 is SVGIG (reference sequence). This CDR3 spans 14 amino acids. CDR3 region: CAWRDRVFDYGYTF. The CDR3 DNA follows: TGTGCCTGGAGAGACAGGGTTTTTGACTATGGCTACACCTTC.

This chain joins TRBV7-3 and TRBJ2-3, with 10 bases that match TRBD1. Germline loops: CDR1 SGHTA, CDR2 FQGTGA. There are 15 residues in the CDR3. J lost 6 bases, V lost 2 bases, and 5 bases had no gene match. Here the CDR3 DNA reads TGTGCCAGCAGCTTAGGGGGACAGGGGTCCGATACGCAGTATTTT. This codes for CASSLGGQGSDTQYF.

The V and J genes are TRBV5-1 and TRBJ2-6; D unclear. Germline CDR1 reads SGHRS; CDR2 reads YFSETQ. The ends were cut back, 4 bases at V and 0 bases at J, with 14 bases in the middle. CDR3 length: 17 amino acids. The CDR3 DNA reads TGCGCCAGCAGCAGAACGGATACGGGCTCTGGGGCCAACGTCCTGACTTTC. This gives the protein CASSRTDTGSGANVLTF.

The CDR3 region has the DNA TGTGCCAGTCACAGTGCAACTAATGAAAAACTGTTTTTT. This sequence encodes CASHSATNEKLFF. The chain links TRBV5-4 to TRBJ1-4, with D unclear. There are 13 residues in the CDR3. Germline V gives CDR1 SGHNT, CDR2 YYREEE (reference sequence). Between the trimmed V and J ends, which lost 8 bases and 0 bases, there was a span of 8 bases.

The V and J genes are TRBV5-4 and TRBJ2-3; 8 nucleotides line up with TRBD1. Germline V gene data show CDR1 as SGHNT and CDR2 as YYREEE (reference sequence). The V segment lost 3 bases and the J segment 0 bases; nucleotides outside the gene matches: 9. The CDR3 runs 17 residues. The chain's CDR3 is CASSSGQGLPSTDTQYF. The CDR3 DNA reads as TGTGCCAGCAGCTCTGGACAGGGCCTGCCTAGCACAGATACGCAGTATTTT.

The chain employs TRBV9 and TRBJ2-6, with 7 bases identical to TRBD1. Germline trimming cut 0 bases from V and 5 bases from J; bases unmatched to any gene: 11. Germline values: CDR1 SGDLS, CDR2 YYNGEE. The CDR3 extends over 18 amino acids. The CDR3 coding sequence is TGTGCCAGCAGCGTAGAGGGGGCGAAATTGACAAGGGCCAACGTCCTGACTTTC. Its translation is CASSVEGAKLTRANVLTF.

The V call is TRBV11-1, the J call TRBJ2-2, with D perhaps matching TRBD2 (6 bases). The CDR3 runs 16 residues. Between the trimmed V and J ends, which lost 7 bases and 5 bases, there was a span of 20 bases. Germline CDR1 is SGHAT and CDR2 is FQDESV (reference sequence). The CDR3 here is CASTSMGGRGTGELFF. The CDR3 nucleotides are TGTGCCAGCACCTCGATGGGAGGCCGGGGGACCGGGGAGCTGTTTTTT.